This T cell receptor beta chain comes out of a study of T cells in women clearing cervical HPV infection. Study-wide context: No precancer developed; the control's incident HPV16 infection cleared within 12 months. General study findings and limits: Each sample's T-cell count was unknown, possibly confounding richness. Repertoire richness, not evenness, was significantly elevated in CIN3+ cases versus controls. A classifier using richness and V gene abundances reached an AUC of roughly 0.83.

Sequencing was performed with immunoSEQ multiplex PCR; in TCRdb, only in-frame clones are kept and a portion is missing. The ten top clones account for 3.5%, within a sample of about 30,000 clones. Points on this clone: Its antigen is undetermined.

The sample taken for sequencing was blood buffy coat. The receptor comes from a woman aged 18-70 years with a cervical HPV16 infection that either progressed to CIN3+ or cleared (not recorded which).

CDR3 in amino acids: CASSLPALQGYEQYF. CDR3 bases read: TGTGCCAGCAGTTTGCCCGCCTTACAGGGCTACGAG. The chain recombines TRBV28 with TRBJ2-7, with D possibly TRBD1 on 6 matching bases. From the germline J gene comes the end of the CDR3, since the read stops 3 residues before it. Germline assignment: CDR1 MDHEN and CDR2 SYDVKM. The CDR3 loop spans 15 amino acids. V was shortened by 3 bases and J by 3 bases, with 15 bases between the two germline ends.